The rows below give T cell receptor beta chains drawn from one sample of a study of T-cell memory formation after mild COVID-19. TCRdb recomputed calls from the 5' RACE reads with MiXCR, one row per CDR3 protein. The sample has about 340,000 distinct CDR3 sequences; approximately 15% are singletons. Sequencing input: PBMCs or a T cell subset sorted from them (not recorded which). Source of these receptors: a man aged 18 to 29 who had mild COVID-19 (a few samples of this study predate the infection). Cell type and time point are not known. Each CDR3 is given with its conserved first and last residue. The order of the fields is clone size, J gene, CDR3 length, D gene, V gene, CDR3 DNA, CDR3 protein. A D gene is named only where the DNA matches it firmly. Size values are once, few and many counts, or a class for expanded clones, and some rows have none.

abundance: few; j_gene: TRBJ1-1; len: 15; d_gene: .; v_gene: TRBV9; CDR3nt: TGTGCCAGCAGCGCCCCGGACAGCTCTTTAAAGGGAGCTTTCTTT; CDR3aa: CASSAPDSSLKGAFF
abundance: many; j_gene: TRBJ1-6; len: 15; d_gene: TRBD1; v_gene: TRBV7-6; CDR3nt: TGTGCCAGCAGCTTAGATAGGGACAGGTATTCACCCCTCCACTTT; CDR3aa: CASSLDRDRYSPLHF
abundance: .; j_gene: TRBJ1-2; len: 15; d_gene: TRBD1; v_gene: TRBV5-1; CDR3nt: TGCGCCAGCAGCTTGGGACAGGGATACAACTATGGCTACACCTTC; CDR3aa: CASSLGQGYNYGYTF
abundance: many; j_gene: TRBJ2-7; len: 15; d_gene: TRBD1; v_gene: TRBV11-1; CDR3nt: TGTGCCAGCAGCCCCCGGGACAGGGGCTCCTACGAGCAGTACTTC; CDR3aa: CASSPRDRGSYEQYF
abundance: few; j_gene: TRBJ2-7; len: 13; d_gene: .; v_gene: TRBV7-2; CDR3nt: TGTGCCAGCAGCTGGGACATCGCCTACGAGCAGTACTTC; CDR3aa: CASSWDIAYEQYF
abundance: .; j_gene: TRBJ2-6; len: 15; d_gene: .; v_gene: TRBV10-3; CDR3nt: TGTGCCATCAGTGAGGTTTTCTCTGGGGCCAACGTCCTGACTTTC; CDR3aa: CAISEVFSGANVLTF
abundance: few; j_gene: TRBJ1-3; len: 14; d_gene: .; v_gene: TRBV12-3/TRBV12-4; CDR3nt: TGTGCCAGCAGTCACCGGAGCTCTGGAAACACCATATATTTT; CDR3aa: CASSHRSSGNTIYF
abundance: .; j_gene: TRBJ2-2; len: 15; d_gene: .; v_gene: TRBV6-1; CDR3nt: TGTGCCAGCATCCTGACACTAACGAACACCGGGGAGCTGTTTTTT; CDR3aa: CASILTLTNTGELFF
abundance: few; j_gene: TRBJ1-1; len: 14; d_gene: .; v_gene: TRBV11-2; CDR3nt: TGTGCCAGCAGCTTCAGGGTTCAGAGCACTGAAGCTTTCTTT; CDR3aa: CASSFRVQSTEAFF
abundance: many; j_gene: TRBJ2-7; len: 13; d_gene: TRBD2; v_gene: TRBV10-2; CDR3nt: TGCGCCAGCCTGCGGGGGGGGTTCTACGAGCAGTACTTC; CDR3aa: CASLRGGFYEQYF
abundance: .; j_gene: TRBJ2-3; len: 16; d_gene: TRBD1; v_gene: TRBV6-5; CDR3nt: TGTGCCAGCAGTTACTTCTCGGGACAGGGGTCCGATACGCAGTATTTT; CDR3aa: CASSYFSGQGSDTQYF
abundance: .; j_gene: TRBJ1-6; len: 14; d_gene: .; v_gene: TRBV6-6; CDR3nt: TGTGCCAGCACCCTCACTTCGGGAAATTCACCCCTCCACTTT; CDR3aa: CASTLTSGNSPLHF
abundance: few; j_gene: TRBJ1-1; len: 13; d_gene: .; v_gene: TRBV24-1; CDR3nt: TGTGCCACCACCGGACAGTCCCACACTGAAGCTTTCTTT; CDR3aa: CATTGQSHTEAFF
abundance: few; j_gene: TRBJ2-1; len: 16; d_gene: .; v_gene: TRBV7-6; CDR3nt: TGTGCCAGCAGCTTAGGACAGGACGTCCCCTACAATGAGCAGTTCTTC; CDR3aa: CASSLGQDVPYNEQFF
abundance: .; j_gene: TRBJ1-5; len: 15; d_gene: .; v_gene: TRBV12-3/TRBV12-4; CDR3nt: TGTGCCAGCAGTTTAGCGGCAGGGGCCGATCAGCCCCAGCATTTT; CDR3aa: CASSLAAGADQPQHF
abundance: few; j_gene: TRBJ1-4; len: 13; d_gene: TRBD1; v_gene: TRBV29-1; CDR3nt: TGCAGCGTTGAGCAGACAGGGATGGAAAAACTGTTTTTT; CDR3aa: CSVEQTGMEKLFF